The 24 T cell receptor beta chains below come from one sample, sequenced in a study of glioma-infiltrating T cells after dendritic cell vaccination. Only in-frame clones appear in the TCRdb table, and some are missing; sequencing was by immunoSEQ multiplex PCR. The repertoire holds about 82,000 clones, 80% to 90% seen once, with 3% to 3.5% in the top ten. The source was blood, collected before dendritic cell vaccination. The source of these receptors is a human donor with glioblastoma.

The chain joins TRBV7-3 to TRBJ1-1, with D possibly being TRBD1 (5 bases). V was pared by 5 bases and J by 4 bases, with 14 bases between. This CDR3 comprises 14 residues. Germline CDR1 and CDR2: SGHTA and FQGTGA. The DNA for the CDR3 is TGTGCCAGCAGCCGCCTGGGGGGGGGCACTGAAGCTTTCTTT. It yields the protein CASSRLGGGTEAFF.

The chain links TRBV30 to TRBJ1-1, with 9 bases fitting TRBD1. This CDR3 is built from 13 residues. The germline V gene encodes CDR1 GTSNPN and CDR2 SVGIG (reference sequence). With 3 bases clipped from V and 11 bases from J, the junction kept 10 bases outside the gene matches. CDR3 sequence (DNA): TGTGCCTGGAGCGAAACCCGGGACAGGGCGGCTTTCTTT. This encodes CAWSETRDRAAFF.

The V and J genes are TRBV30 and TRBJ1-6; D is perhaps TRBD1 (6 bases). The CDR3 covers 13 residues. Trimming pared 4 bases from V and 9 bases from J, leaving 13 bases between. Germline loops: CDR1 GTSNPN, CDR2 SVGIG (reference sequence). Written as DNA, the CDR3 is TGTGCCTGGACACAGGGAGCTGGTTCACCCCTCCACTTT. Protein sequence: CAWTQGAGSPLHF.

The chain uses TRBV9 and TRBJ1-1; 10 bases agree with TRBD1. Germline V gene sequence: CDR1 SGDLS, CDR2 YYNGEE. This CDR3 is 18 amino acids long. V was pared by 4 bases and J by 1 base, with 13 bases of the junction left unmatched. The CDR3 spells CASSLRPGTGVANTEAFF. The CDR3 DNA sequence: TGTGCCAGCAGCCTTCGTCCCGGGACAGGGGTAGCGAACACTGAAGCTTTCTTT. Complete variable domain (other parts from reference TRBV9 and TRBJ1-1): DSGVTQTPKHLITATGQRVTLRCSPRSGDLSVYWYQQSLDQGLQFLIQYYNGEERAKGNILERFSAQQFPDLHSELNLSSLELGDSALYFCASSLRPGTGVANTEAFFGQGTRLTVV.

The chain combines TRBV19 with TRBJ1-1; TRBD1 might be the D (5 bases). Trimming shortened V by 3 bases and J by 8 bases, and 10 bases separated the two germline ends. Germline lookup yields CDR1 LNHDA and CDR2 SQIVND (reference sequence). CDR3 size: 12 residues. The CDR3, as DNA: TGTGCCAGTAGTATGTGGACAAGGGAAGCTTTCTTT. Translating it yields CASSMWTREAFF.

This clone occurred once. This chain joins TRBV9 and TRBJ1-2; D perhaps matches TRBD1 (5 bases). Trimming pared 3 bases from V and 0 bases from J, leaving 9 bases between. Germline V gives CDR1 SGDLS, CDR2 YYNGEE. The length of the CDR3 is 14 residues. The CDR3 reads CASSGGGSNYGYTF. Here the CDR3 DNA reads TGTGCCAGCAGCGGGGGGGGGTCTAACTATGGCTACACCTTC.

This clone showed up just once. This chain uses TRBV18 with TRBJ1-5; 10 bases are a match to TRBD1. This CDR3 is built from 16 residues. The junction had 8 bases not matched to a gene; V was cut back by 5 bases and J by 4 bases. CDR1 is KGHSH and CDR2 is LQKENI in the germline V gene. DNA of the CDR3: TGTGCCAGCTCAAAGACAGGGGGCGCGTTGAATCAGCCCCAGCATTTT. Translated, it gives CASSKTGGALNQPQHF.

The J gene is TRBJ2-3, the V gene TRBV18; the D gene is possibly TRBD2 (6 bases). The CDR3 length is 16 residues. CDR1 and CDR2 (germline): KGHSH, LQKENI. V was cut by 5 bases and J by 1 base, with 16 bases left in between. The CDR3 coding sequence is TGTGCCAGCTCAGCCGGGAGCGGGCACGGCACAGATACGCAGTATTTT. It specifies CASSAGSGHGTDTQYF.

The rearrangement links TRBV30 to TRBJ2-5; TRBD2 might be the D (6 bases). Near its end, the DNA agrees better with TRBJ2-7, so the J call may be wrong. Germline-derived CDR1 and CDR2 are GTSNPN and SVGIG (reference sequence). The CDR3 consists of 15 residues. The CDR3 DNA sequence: TGTGCCTGGAGCCTAGGGGCTAGCGAAACCTACGAGCAGTACTTC. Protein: CAWSLGASETYEQYF.

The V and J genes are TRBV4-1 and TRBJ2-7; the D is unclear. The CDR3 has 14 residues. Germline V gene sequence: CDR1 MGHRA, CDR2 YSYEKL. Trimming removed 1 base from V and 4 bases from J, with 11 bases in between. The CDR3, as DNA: TGCGCCAGCAGCCAAGGCCCTACAGCTTACGAGCAGTACTTC. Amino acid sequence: CASSQGPTAYEQYF.

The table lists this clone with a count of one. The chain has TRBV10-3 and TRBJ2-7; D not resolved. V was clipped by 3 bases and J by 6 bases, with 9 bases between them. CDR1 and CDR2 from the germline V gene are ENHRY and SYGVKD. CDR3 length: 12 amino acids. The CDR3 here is CAISEGVREQYF. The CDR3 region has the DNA TGTGCCATCAGTGAAGGAGTACGCGAGCAGTACTTC.

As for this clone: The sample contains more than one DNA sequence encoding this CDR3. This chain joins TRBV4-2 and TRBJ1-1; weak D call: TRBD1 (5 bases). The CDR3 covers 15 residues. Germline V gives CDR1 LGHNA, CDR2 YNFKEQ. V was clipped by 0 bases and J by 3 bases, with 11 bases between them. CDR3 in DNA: TGTGCCAGCAGCCAAGATCGGCAGGGTGACACTGAAGCTTTCTTT. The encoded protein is CASSQDRQGDTEAFF.

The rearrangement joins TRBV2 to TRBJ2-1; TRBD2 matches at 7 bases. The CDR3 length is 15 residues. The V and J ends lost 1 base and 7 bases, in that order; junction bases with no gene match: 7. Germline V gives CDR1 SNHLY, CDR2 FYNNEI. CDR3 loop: CASSEGTGAGNEQFF. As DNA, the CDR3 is TGTGCCAGCAGTGAAGGAACGGGAGCGGGAAATGAGCAGTTCTTC.

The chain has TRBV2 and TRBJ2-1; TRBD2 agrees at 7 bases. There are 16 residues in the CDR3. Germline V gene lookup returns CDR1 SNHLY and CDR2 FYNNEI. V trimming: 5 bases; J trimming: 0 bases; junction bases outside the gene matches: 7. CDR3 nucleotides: TGTGCCAGCAGTACTTTTGGGGGGGTCTCCTACAATGAGCAGTTCTTC. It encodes CASSTFGGVSYNEQFF.

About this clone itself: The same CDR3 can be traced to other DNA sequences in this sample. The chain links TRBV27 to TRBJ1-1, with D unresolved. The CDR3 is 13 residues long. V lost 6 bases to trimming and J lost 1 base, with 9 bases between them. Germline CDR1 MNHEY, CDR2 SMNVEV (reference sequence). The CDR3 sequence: CASSHGENTEAFF. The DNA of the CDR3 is TGTGCCAGCAGCCACGGGGAGAACACTGAAGCTTTCTTT.

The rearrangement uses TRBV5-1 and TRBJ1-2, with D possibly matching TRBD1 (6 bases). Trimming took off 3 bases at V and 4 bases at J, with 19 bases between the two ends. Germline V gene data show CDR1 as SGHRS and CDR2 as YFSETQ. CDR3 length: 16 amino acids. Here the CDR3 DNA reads TGCGCCAGCAGCTATGCTCAGGGGTCCTCGTTCTATGGCTACACCTTC. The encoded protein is CASSYAQGSSFYGYTF.

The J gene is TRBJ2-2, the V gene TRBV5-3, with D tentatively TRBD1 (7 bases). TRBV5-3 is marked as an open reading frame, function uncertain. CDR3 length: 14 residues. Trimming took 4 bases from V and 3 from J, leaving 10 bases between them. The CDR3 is CARSLRGDTGELFF. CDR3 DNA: TGTGCCAGAAGCCTCAGGGGGGACACCGGGGAGCTGTTTTTT.

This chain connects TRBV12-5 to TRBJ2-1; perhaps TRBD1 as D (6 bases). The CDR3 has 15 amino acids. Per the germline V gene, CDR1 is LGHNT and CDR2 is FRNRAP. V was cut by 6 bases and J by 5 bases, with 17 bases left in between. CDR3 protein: CASGLGAAGNNEQFF. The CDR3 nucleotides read TGTGCTAGTGGCCTGGGGGCAGCAGGAAACAATGAGCAGTTCTTC.

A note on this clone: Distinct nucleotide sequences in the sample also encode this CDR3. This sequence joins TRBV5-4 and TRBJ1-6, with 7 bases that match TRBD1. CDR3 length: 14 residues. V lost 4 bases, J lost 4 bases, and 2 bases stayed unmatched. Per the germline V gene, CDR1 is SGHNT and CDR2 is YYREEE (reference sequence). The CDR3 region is CASSLTGYNSPLHF. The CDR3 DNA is TGTGCCAGCAGCCTGACAGGGTATAATTCACCCCTCCACTTT.

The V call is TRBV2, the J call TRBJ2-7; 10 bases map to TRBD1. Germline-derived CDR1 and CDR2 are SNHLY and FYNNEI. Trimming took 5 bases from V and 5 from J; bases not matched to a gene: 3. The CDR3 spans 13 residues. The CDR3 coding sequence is TGTGCCAGCAGTCGACAGGGGGCGGACGAGCAGTACTTC. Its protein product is CASSRQGADEQYF.

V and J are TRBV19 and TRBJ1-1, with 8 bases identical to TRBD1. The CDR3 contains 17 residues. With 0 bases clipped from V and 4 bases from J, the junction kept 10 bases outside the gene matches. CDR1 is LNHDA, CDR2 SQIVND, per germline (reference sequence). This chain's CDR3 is CASSIDPGQGGSTEAFF. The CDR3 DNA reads TGTGCCAGTAGTATAGATCCTGGACAGGGTGGAAGCACTGAAGCTTTCTTT.

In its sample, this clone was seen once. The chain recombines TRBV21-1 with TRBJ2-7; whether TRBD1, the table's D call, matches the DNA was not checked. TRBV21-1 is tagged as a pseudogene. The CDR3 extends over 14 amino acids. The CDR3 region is CASSNSGQTYEQYF. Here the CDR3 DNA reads TGTGCCAGCAGCAACTCGGGACAAACTTACGAGCAGTACTTC.

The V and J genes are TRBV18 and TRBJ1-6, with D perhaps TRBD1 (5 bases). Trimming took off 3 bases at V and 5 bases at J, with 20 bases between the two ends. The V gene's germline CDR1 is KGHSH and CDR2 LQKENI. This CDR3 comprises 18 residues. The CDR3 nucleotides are TGTGCCAGCTCACCCCGCCCTGTGGGGCGCTTCGATAATTCACCCCTCCACTTT. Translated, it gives CASSPRPVGRFDNSPLHF.

Written as DNA, the CDR3 is TGTGCCAGCAGTGACCCGAAGGACAGGGGAGAAGCCAAAAACATTCAGTACTTC. Translation: CASSDPKDRGEAKNIQYF. The genes are TRBV27 and TRBJ2-4, with 9 bases identical to TRBD1. The length of the CDR3 is 18 residues. The J segment lost 0 bases and the V segment lost 5 bases, leaving 11 bases of the junction unmatched. CDR1 is MNHEY and CDR2 is SMNVEV in the germline V gene (reference sequence).